The 23 T cell receptor beta chains presented below share a single source sample, sequenced in a study of T cells expressing NK-cell markers. After re-calling the 5' RACE reads, TCRdb lists one entry per CDR3 protein, DNA absent. This table lists 160,000 or so distinct CDR3 sequences. Source material: blood T cells: a sorted CD56 or NKG2C T cell subset, CD4+ or CD8+ T cells, or bulk PBMC T cells (not recorded which). These TCRs come from a woman aged 18 to 75 in good health.

This chain joins TRBV20-1 and TRBJ1-4; TCRdb's D gene call, TRBD1, goes unchecked for lack of DNA. The CDR3 runs to 14 residues. Germline CDR1 DFQATT, CDR2 SNEGSKA (reference sequence). CDR3 loop: CSARVRGYNEKLFF.

This chain links TRBV27 with TRBJ2-1; checking the TCRdb D call of TRBD1 is not possible without DNA. In germline, CDR1 is MNHEY, CDR2 SMNVEV (reference sequence). This CDR3 comprises 14 residues. The CDR3 region is CASSPNSGQNEQFF.

The V gene is TRBV7-2, the J gene TRBJ2-7; TCRdb calls TRBD2, which cannot be checked without DNA. Germline loops: CDR1 SGHTA, CDR2 FQGNSA. The CDR3 is made up of 16 amino acids. The chain's CDR3 is CASSTPGLAGGGEQYF.

The V gene is TRBV28, the J gene TRBJ1-2; the TCRdb call, TRBD1, lacks DNA for checking. The CDR3 covers 15 residues. Germline V gene data show CDR1 as MDHEN and CDR2 as SYDVKM. CDR3 in amino acids: CASSTPRDRGYGYTF.

CDR3 loop: CASSPPTGTGITGELFF. The genes are TRBV12-3 or TRBV12-4 and TRBJ2-2; lacking DNA, the TRBD1 call made by TCRdb goes unchecked. The CDR3 has 17 amino acids.

CDR3 protein: CASSLTSADSYEQYF. The chain uses TRBV5-1 and TRBJ2-7. The CDR3 spans 15 residues. Germline CDR1 and CDR2: SGHRS and YFSETQ.

The chain carries TRBV7-9 and TRBJ1-5. Germline CDR1 reads SEHNR; CDR2 reads FQNEAQ (reference sequence). The CDR3 runs 13 residues. CDR3 in amino acids: CASQGLSNQPQHF.

The chain couples TRBV12-3 or TRBV12-4 to TRBJ1-1. The CDR3 contains 13 residues. CDR3 protein: CASSLAPNTEAFF.

J is TRBJ1-5 and V is TRBV2. Per the germline V gene, CDR1 is SNHLY and CDR2 is FYNNEI. This CDR3 spans 13 amino acids. CDR3: CASRDPTRQPQHF.

The V and J genes are TRBV5-1 and TRBJ1-2; TCRdb returns TRBD1, unconfirmable since there is no DNA. This CDR3 region has 13 residues. CDR1 is SGHRS and CDR2 is YFSETQ in the germline V gene. CDR3 amino acids: CASSLDGTLGYTF.

The V and J genes are TRBV18 and TRBJ1-2; the D call from TCRdb, TRBD1, cannot be confirmed without DNA. The germline V gene encodes CDR1 KGHSH and CDR2 LQKENI. This CDR3 comprises 14 residues. CDR3 region: CASSPNKGAEGYTF.

The rearrangement joins TRBV20-1 to TRBJ2-7; TCRdb reports TRBD1, a call that lacks DNA to check it against. The CDR3 totals 14 residues. The germline CDR1 and CDR2 sequences are DFQATT and SNEGSKA (reference sequence). The CDR3 spells CSAYREWSIYEQYF.

This chain joins TRBV25-1 and TRBJ2-1; TCRdb lists TRBD1, though no DNA is available to test this call. The CDR3 totals 17 residues. Germline-derived CDR1 and CDR2 are MGHDK and SYGVNS. The CDR3 loop reads CASSEYRQGVEYNEQFF.

This rearrangement joins TRBV25-1 to TRBJ1-1; TCRdb picks TRBD1, but there is no DNA to check that call. This CDR3 comprises 13 residues. CDR1 is MGHDK, CDR2 SYGVNS, per germline. CDR3 in amino acids: CASVGATSTEAFF.

This chain joins TRBV5-8 and TRBJ2-7; TCRdb's D call of TRBD1 is untestable without DNA. Germline V lookup: CDR1 SGHTS, CDR2 YDEGEE. This CDR3 has 16 residues. This CDR3 is CASSWTGDRGVYEQYF.

The rearrangement uses TRBV20-1 and TRBJ2-3; TCRdb picks TRBD1, but there is no DNA to check that call. CDR3 size: 15 residues. Germline CDR1 DFQATT, CDR2 SNEGSKA (reference sequence). The CDR3 sequence is CSARDRIAGGSTQYF.

The chain is built from TRBV16 and TRBJ2-7; the D gene TCRdb calls, TRBD1, cannot be checked with no DNA. Germline assignment: CDR1 KGHSY and CDR2 FQNENV. This CDR3 has 16 amino acids. The CDR3 protein is CASSQSPPAWGYEQYF.

V usage is TRBV5-1 and J usage is TRBJ2-5. The V gene's germline CDR1 is SGHRS and CDR2 YFSETQ. The CDR3 covers 14 residues. CDR3 residues: CASRSRLGQETQYF.

The J gene is TRBJ2-3, the V gene TRBV5-6; with no DNA, the TCRdb D assignment of TRBD2 cannot be verified. The CDR3 totals 16 residues. The germline CDR1 and CDR2 sequences are SGHDT and YYEEEE. This CDR3 is CASISTLRGVSDTQYF.

V and J are TRBV20-1 and TRBJ2-1. The germline gives CDR1 DFQATT, CDR2 SNEGSKA (reference sequence). This CDR3 contains 15 residues. The CDR3 loop reads CSAKRGADSYNEQFF.

The rearrangement uses TRBV5-1 and TRBJ2-5; there is no DNA to check the TCRdb D call of TRBD1. The CDR3 spans 14 residues. Looked up from germline, CDR1 is SGHRS and CDR2 is YFSETQ. CDR3 sequence reads: CASSSGTAPETQYF.

The J gene is TRBJ2-6, the V gene TRBV4-1. CDR1 MGHRA and CDR2 YSYEKL come from the germline V gene. The CDR3 runs 16 residues. CDR3 sequence reads: CASSQGMAAGANVLTF.

V is TRBV5-1 and J is TRBJ1-4. Germline lookup yields CDR1 SGHRS and CDR2 YFSETQ. The CDR3 loop spans 15 amino acids. The CDR3 sequence is CASSLDQVANEKLFF.